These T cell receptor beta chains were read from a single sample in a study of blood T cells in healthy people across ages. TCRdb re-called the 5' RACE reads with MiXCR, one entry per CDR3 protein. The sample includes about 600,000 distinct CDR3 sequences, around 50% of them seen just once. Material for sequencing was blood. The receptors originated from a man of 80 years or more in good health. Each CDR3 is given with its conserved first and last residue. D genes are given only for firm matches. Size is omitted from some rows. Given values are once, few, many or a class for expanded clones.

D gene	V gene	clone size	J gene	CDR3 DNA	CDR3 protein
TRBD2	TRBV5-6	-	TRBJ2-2	TGTGCCAGCAGCCGAAGCGGGGGGGTTCCCACCGGGGAGCTGTTTTTT	CASSRSGGVPTGELFF
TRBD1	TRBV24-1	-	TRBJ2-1	TGTGCCACCAGTGACCCCGGACAGGGTGACCACGATGAGCAGTTCTTC	CATSDPGQGDHDEQFF
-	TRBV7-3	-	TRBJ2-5	TGTGCCAGCAGCCAAGGGGGGGAACATACGGAGACCCAGTACTTC	CASSQGGEHTETQYF
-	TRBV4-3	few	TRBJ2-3	TGCGCCAGCAGCCAAGATCCCCAGGCTGCAGATACGCAGTATTTT	CASSQDPQAADTQYF
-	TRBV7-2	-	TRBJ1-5	TGTGCCAGCAGCTTAGAGCTAGGCGGTCAGCCCCAGCATTTT	CASSLELGGQPQHF
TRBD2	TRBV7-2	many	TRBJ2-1	TGTGCCAGCAGCTTGCTAGCGGGGGGTTCCTACAATGAGCAGTTCTTC	CASSLLAGGSYNEQFF
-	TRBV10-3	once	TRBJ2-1	TGTGCCATCAGTGGCTCGCAGAATGAGCAGTTCTTC	CAISGSQNEQFF
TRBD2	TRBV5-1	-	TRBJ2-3	TGCGCCAGCAGACATAGCGGGCTCACAGATACGCAGTATTTT	CASRHSGLTDTQYF
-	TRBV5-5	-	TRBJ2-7	TGTGCCAGCAGCTTTCTGAGGGACCCCTCCTACGAGCAGTACTTC	CASSFLRDPSYEQYF
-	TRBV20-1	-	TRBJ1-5	TGCAGTGCTAGAGACCAACATCAGCCCCAGCATTTT	CSARDQHQPQHF
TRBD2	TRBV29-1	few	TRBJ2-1	TGCAGCGCTAGGACTAGTAACAATGAGCAGTTCTTC	CSARTSNNEQFF
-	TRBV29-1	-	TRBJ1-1	TGCAGCACCCAGGAAGGGGGGAACACTGAAGCTTTCTTT	CSTQEGGNTEAFF
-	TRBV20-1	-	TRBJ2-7	TGCAGTGCAACCTCCCCGGGGCCAAGCTCCTACGAGCAGTACTTC	CSATSPGPSSYEQYF
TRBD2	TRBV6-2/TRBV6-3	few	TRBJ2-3	TGTGCCAGCAGATCTAGCGGAAGCACAGATACGCAGTATTTT	CASRSSGSTDTQYF
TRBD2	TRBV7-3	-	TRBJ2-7	TGTGCCAGCAGCTTATCCGCTAGCGGGCTATACGAGCAGTACTTC	CASSLSASGLYEQYF
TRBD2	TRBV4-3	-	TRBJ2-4	TGCGCCAGCAGCCAAGGGGCGGGGGAGATAGCCAAAAACATTCAGTACTTC	CASSQGAGEIAKNIQYF
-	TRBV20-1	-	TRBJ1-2	TGCAGTGCTAGAGATCGGCTGGACGGTTACTATGGCTACACCTTC	CSARDRLDGYYGYTF
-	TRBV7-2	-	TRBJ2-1	TGTGCCAGCAGCCCCCCCGGAAGATACAATGAGCAGTTCTTC	CASSPPGRYNEQFF
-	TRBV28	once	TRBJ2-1	TGTGCCAGCATTGAATCTCCGGGTAACAATGAGCAGTTCTTC	CASIESPGNNEQFF
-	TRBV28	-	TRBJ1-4	TGTGCCAGCAGTTACGCCTCAGGGGCTAAACTGTTTTTT	CASSYASGAKLFF
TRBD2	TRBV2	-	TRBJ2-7	TGTGCCAGCAGTGAAGGCGGTAGCGGGGGTTACAATGAGCAGTACTTC	CASSEGGSGGYNEQYF
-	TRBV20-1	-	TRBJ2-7	TGCAGTGCTAGTCTCCCACCGGGACCCACAGGCTACGAGCAGTACTTC	CSASLPPGPTGYEQYF
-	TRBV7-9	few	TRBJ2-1	TGTGCCAGCAACCTACAGAGCTCCTACAATGAGCAGTTCTTC	CASNLQSSYNEQFF
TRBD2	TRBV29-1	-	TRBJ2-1	TGCAGCGTTGTTGCTAGCGGGTCGTACTCCTACAATGAGCAGTTCTTC	CSVVASGSYSYNEQFF
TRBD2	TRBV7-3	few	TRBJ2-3	TGTGCCAGCAGCTTAACTCTCCGGGGTAGCGGGACAGATACGCAGTATTTT	CASSLTLRGSGTDTQYF
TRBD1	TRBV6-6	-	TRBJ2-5	TGTGCCAGCAGTTACGCCTTGGACAGGGGAGATGGACAAGAGACCCAGTACTTC	CASSYALDRGDGQETQYF
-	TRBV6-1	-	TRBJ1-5	TGTGCCAGCAGTGCGCCAGGGTGGGGGAGTCAGCCCCAGCATTTT	CASSAPGWGSQPQHF
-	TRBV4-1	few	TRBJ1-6	TGCGCCAGCAGCCAAGAGGGGAGCCACAGTTCACCCCTCCACTTT	CASSQEGSHSSPLHF
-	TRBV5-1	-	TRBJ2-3	TGCGCCAGCAGCCGACGTTCGGAGGGGATGCACACAGATACGCAGTATTTT	CASSRRSEGMHTDTQYF
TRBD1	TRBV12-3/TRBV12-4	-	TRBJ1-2	TGTGCCAGCAGCGGTCTTGGGGACAGAACCTATGGCTACACCTTC	CASSGLGDRTYGYTF
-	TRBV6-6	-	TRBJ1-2	TGTGCCACTTTGGGAGGAGGATGGGAGTCTCTAAACTATGGCTACACCTTC	CATLGGGWESLNYGYTF